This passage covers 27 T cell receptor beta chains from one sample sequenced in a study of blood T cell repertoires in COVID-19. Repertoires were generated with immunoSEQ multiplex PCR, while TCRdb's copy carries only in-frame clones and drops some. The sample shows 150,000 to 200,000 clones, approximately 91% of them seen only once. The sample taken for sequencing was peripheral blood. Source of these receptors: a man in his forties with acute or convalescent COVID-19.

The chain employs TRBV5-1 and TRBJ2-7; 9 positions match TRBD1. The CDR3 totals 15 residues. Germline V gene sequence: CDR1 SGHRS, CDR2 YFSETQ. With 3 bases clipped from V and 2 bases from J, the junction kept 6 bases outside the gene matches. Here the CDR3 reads CASSSGQGQTYEQYF. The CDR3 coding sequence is TGCGCCAGCAGCTCGGGACAGGGCCAAACCTACGAGCAGTACTTC.

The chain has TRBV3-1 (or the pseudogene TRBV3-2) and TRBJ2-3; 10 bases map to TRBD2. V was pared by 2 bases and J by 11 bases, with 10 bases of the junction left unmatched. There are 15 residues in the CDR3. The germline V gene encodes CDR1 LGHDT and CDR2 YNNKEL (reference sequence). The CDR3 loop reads CASSQRKRGGLKQYF. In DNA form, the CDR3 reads TGTGCCAGCAGCCAACGTAAGCGGGGGGGCCTGAAGCAGTATTTT.

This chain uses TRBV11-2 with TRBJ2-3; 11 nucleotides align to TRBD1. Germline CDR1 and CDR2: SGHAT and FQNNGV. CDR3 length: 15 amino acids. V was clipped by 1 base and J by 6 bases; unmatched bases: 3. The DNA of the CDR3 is TGTGCCAGCAGCTTAGGGACAGGGGGCAGGGATACGCAGTATTTT. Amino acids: CASSLGTGGRDTQYF.

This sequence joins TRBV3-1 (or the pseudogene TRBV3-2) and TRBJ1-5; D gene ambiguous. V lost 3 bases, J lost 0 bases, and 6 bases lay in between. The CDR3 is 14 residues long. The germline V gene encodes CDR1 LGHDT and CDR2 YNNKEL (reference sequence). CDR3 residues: CASSQTTSNQPQHF. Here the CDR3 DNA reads TGTGCCAGCAGCCAGACAACTAGCAATCAGCCCCAGCATTTT.

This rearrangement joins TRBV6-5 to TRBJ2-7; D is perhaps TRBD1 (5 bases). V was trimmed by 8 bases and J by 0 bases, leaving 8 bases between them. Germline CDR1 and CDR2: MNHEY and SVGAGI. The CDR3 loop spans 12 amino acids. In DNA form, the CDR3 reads TGTGCCAGCGGGGCCTCCTCCTACGAGCAGTACTTC. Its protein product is CASGASSYEQYF.

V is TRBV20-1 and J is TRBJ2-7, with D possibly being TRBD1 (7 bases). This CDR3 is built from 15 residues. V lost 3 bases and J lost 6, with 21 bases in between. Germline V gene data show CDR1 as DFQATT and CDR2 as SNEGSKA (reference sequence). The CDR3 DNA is TGCAGTGCTAGTGACCCAGGGGGGTTTACTTCCGAGCAGTACTTC. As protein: CSASDPGGFTSEQYF.

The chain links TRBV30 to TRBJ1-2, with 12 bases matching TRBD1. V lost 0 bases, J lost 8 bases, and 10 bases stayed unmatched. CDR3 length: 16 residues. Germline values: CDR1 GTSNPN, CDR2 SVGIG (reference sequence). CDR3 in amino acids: CAWSVISGQGARGYTF. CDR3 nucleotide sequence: TGTGCCTGGAGTGTAATCTCGGGACAGGGGGCGCGAGGCTACACCTTC. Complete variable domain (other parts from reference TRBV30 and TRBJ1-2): SQTIHQWPATLVQPVGSPLSLECTVEGTSNPNLYWYRQAAGRGLQLLFYSVGIGQISSEVPQNLSASRPQDRQFILSSKKLLLSDSGFYLCAWSVISGQGARGYTFGSGTRLTVV.

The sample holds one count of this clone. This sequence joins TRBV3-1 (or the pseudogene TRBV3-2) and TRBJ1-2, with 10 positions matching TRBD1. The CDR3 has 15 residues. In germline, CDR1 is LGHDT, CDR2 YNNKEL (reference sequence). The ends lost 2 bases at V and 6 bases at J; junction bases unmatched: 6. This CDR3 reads CASSQRDRGGNGYTF. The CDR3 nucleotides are TGTGCCAGCAGCCAAAGGGACAGGGGCGGAAATGGCTACACCTTC.

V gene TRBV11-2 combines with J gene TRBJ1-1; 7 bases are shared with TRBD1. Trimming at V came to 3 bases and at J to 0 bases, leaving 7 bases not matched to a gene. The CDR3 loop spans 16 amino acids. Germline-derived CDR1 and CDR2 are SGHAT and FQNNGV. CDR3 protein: CASSFPRGGLNTEAFF. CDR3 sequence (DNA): TGTGCCAGCAGCTTCCCCAGAGGGGGCTTGAACACTGAAGCTTTCTTT. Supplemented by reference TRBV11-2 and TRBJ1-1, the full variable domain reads EAGVAQSPRYKIIEKRQSVAFWCNPISGHATLYWYQQILGQGPKLLIQFQNNGVVDDSQLPKDRFSAERLKGVDSTLKIQPAKLEDSAVYLCASSFPRGGLNTEAFFGQGTRLTVV.

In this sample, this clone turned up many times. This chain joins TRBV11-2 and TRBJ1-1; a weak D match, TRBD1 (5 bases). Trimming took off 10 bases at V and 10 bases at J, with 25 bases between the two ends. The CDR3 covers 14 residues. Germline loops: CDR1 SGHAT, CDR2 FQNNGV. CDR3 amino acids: CAIKYPDRPTTAFF. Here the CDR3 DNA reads TGTGCCATCAAATACCCCGACAGACCCACGACAGCTTTCTTT.

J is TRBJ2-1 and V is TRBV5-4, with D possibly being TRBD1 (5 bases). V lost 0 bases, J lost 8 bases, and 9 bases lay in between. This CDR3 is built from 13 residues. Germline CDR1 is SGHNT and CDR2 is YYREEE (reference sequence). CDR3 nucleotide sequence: TGTGCCAGCAGCTTGGAATGGGGCTATGAGCAGTTCTTC. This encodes CASSLEWGYEQFF.

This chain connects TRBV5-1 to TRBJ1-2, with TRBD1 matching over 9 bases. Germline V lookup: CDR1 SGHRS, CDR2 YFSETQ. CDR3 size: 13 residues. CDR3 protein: CVSGEGQGTGYTF. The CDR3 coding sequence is TGCGTCTCCGGGGAGGGACAGGGCACTGGCTACACCTTC.

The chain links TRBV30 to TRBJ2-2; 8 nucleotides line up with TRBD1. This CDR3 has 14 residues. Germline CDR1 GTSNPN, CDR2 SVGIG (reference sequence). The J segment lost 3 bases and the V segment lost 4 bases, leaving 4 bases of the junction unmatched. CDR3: CAWTQGGHTGELFF. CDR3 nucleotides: TGTGCCTGGACACAGGGGGGTCACACCGGGGAGCTGTTTTTT.

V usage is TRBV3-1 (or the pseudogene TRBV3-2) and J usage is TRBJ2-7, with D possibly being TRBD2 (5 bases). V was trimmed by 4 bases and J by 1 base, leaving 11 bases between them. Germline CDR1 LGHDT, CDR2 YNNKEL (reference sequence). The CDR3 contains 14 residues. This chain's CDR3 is CASSPQRVSYEQYF. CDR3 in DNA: TGTGCCAGCAGCCCCCAGAGGGTTTCCTACGAGCAGTACTTC.

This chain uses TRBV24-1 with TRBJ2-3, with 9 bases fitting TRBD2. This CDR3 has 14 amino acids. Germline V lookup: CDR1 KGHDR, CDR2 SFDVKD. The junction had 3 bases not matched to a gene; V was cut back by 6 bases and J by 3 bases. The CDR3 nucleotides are TGTGCCACCAGTTCTAGCGGGGTTACAGATACGCAGTATTTT. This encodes CATSSSGVTDTQYF.

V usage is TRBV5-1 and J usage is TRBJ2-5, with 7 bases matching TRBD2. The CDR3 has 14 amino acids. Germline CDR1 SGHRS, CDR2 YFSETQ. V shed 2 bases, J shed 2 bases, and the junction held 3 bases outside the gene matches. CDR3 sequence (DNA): TGCGCCAGCAGCTTTTTCGGGGGGCAAGAGACCCAGTACTTC. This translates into CASSFFGGQETQYF. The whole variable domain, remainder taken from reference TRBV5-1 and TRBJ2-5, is KAGVTQTPRYLIKTRGQQVTLSCSPISGHRSVSWYQQTPGQGLQFLFEYFSETQRNKGNFPGRFSGRQFSNSRSEMNVSTLELGDSALYLCASSFFGGQETQYFGPGTRLLVL.

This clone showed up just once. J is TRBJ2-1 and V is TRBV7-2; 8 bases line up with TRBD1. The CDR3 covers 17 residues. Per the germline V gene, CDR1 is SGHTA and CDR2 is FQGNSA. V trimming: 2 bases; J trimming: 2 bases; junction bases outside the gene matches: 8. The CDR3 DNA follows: TGTGCCAGCAGCTTATCCCCAGGACAGGGAGCCTACAATGAGCAGTTCTTC. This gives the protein CASSLSPGQGAYNEQFF.

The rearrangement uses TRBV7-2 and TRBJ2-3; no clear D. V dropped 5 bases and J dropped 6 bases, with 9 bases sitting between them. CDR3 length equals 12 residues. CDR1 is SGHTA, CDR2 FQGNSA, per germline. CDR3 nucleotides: TGTGCCAGCAGCGTATACAGTGATACGCAGTATTTT. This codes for CASSVYSDTQYF.

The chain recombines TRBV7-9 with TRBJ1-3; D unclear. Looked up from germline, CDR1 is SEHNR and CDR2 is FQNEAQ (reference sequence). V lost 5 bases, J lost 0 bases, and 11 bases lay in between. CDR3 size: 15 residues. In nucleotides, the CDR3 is TGTGCCAGCAGCCCCACGGGTCTCTCTGGAAACACCATATATTTT. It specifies CASSPTGLSGNTIYF.

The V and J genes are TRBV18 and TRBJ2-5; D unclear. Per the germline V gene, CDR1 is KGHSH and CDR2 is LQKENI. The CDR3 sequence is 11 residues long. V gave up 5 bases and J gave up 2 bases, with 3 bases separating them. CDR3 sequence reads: CASSTQETQYF. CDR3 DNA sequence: TGTGCCAGCTCAACTCAAGAGACCCAGTACTTC. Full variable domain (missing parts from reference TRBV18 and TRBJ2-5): NAGVMQNPRHLVRRRGQEARLRCSPMKGHSHVYWYRQLPEEGLKFMVYLQKENIIDESGMPKERFSAEFPKEGPSILRIQQVVRGDSAAYFCASSTQETQYFGPGTRLLVL.

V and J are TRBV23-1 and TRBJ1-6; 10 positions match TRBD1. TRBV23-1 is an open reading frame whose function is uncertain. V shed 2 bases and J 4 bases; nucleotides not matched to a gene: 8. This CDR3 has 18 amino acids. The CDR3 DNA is TGCGCCAGCAGTCAACCCCCGGGACAGGGGCGTTATAATTCACCCCTCCACTTT. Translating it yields CASSQPPGQGRYNSPLHF.

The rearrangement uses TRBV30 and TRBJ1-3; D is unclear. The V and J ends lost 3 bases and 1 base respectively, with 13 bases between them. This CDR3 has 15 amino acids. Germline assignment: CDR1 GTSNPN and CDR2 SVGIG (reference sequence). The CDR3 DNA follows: TGTGCCTGGAGCGAGGGCCTTTCTTCTGGAAACACCATATATTTT. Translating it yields CAWSEGLSSGNTIYF.

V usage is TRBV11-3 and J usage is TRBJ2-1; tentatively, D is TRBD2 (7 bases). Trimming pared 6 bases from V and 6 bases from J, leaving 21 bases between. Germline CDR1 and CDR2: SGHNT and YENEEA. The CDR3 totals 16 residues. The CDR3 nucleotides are TGTGCCAGCAGTCCCAGAGGGGGGGCGCGGGGCAATGAGCAGTTCTTC. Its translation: CASSPRGGARGNEQFF.

The CDR3 DNA reads TGTGCCACCCAGGAGGGGGCGAGCAATCAGCCCCAGCATTTT. It translates to CATQEGASNQPQHF. The chain couples TRBV6-5 to TRBJ1-5; 7 nucleotides agree with TRBD1. The J segment lost 1 base and the V segment lost 10 bases, leaving 7 bases of the junction unmatched. The CDR3 length is 14 residues. In germline, CDR1 is MNHEY, CDR2 SVGAGI.

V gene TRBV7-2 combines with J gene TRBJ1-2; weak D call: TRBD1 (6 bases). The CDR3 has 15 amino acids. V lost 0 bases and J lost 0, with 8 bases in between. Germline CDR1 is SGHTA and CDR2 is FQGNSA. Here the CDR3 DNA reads TGTGCCAGCAGCTTAGCCACAGGGTCTAACTATGGCTACACCTTC. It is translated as CASSLATGSNYGYTF.

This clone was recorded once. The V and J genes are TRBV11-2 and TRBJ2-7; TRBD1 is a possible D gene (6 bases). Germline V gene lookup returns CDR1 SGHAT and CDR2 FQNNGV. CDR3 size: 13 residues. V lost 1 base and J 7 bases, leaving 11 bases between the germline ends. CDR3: CASSLGPGVEQYF. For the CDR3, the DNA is TGTGCCAGCAGCTTAGGCCCAGGGGTTGAGCAGTACTTC.

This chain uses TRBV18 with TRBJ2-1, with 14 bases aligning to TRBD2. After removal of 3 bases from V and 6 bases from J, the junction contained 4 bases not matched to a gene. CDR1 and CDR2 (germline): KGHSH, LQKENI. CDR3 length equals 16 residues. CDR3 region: CASSPGTSGGINEQFF. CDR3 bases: TGTGCCAGCTCACCCGGGACTAGCGGGGGAATCAATGAGCAGTTCTTC.